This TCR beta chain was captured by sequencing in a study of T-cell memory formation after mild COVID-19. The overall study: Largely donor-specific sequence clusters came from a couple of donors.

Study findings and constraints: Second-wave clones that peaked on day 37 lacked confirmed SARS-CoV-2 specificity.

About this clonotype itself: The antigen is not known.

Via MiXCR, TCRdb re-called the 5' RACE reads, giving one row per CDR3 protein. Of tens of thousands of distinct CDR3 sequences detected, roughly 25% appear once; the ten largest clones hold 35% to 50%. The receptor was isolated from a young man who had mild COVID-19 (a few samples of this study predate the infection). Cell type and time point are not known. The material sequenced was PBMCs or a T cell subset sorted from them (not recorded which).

The CDR3 DNA follows: TGTGCCACCGGTCCAACGGGTGAAAAACTGTTTTTT. Its protein product is CATGPTGEKLFF. This chain links TRBV27 with TRBJ1-4; D gene uncertain. The CDR3 has 12 amino acids. Trimming took 10 bases from V and 7 from J, leaving 13 bases between them. Germline loops: CDR1 MNHEY, CDR2 SMNVEV (reference sequence).